The 23 T cell receptor beta chains below all came from one sample that was sequenced in a study of CD8+CD57+ T cells in acquired aplastic anemia. Genomic DNA, the template, was used for profiling of the TCR beta VDJ and CDR3. MiXCR, applied by TCRdb to the reads, yields one record per CDR3 protein. The sample holds fewer than 250,000 distinct CDR3 sequences, about half seen once. The source material was sorted CD4+, CD8+, or CD8+CD57+ T cells (not recorded which) from PBMCs. Receptors were obtained from a human donor in good health, serving as a control.

Regarding this clonotype: A junction boundary mismatches the germline segment, possibly from a read error. CDR3 sequence (DNA): TGTGCCAGCAGAAAGAGCAACTATGGCTACACCTTC. This translates into CASRKSNYGYTF. The chain has TRBV5-1 and TRBJ1-2; no firm D call. Germline CDR1 SGHRS, CDR2 YFSETQ. This CDR3 has 12 amino acids.

This chain joins TRBV2 and TRBJ1-2; D is unresolved. Germline V CDR1 and CDR2: SNHLY, FYNNEI. The V gene lost 1 base and the J gene lost 8 bases, with 11 bases spanning the gap. The CDR3 sequence is 13 residues long. CDR3 in DNA: TGTGCCAGCAGTGAAGAGAACGAGGGAGGCTACACCTTC. This codes for CASSEENEGGYTF. Filled out from reference TRBV2 and TRBJ1-2, the complete variable domain reads EPEVTQTPSHQVTQMGQEVILRCVPISNHLYFYWYRQILGQKVEFLVSFYNNEISEKSEIFDDQFSVERPDGSNFTLKIRSTKLEDSAMYFCASSEENEGGYTFGSGTRLTVV.

The rearrangement joins TRBV12-3 or TRBV12-4 to TRBJ1-1; D unclear. Trimming took off 4 bases at V and 3 bases at J, with 9 bases between the two ends. The CDR3 extends over 13 amino acids. The CDR3 bases are TGTGCCAGCAGTTCTACACGGGACACTGAAGCTTTCTTT. It codes for CASSSTRDTEAFF.

This clonotype was recorded only once. The V call is TRBV7-6, the J call TRBJ2-7, with D possibly matching TRBD1 (6 bases). V shed 4 bases and J shed 0 bases, with 13 bases lying between them. Germline lookup yields CDR1 SGHVS and CDR2 FNYEAQ. The CDR3 covers 15 residues. The CDR3 loop reads CASSSTGRYSYEQYF. CDR3 DNA sequence: TGTGCCAGCAGCTCAACAGGGCGGTACTCCTACGAGCAGTACTTC. The whole variable domain, filled in from reference TRBV7-6 and TRBJ2-7, reads GAGVSQSPRYKVTKRGQDVALRCDPISGHVSLYWYRQALGQGPEFLTYFNYEAQQDKSGLPNDRFSAERPEGSISTLTIQRTEQRDSAMYRCASSSTGRYSYEQYFGPGTRLTVT.

This clonotype has only a few counts. A single base separates this from a much larger clone, so it may be a read error. The V gene is TRBV5-1, the J gene TRBJ1-2, with 7 positions matching TRBD1. The germline CDR1 and CDR2 sequences are SGHRS and YFSETQ. CDR3 length equals 15 residues. CDR3 in DNA: TGCGCCAGCAGCTTGGGACAGGGCGCTAACCATGGCTACACCTTC. Its translation is CASSLGQGANHGYTF.

This clonotype was picked up many times. The chain employs TRBV5-1 and TRBJ1-2; D may be TRBD1 (5 bases). The CDR3 is made up of 13 amino acids. Per germline, CDR1 SGHRS and CDR2 YFSETQ. Trimming took 4 bases from V and 3 from J, leaving 10 bases between them. CDR3 region: CASSTQGDYGYTF. The CDR3 DNA sequence: TGCGCCAGCAGCACGCAGGGAGACTATGGCTACACCTTC.

This clonotype was detected a few times. This chain joins TRBV12-3 or TRBV12-4 and TRBJ1-6; D gene unclear. V lost 5 bases and J lost 6, with 5 bases in between. This CDR3 has 12 amino acids. CDR3 sequence reads: CASSDPNSPLHF. CDR3 coding DNA: TGTGCCAGCAGTGACCCTAATTCACCCCTCCACTTT.

This clonotype was seen a handful of times. V usage is TRBV20-1 and J usage is TRBJ2-6; weak D call: TRBD2 (5 bases). This CDR3 is built from 13 residues. Germline lookup yields CDR1 DFQATT and CDR2 SNEGSKA (reference sequence). V dropped 3 bases and J dropped 4 bases, with 7 bases sitting between them. The CDR3 sequence is CSARRAGANVLTF. The DNA of the CDR3 is TGCAGTGCTAGGAGGGCCGGGGCCAACGTCCTGACTTTC.

This clonotype was counted at least ten times. This chain joins TRBV12-3 or TRBV12-4 and TRBJ2-7; D may correspond to TRBD1 or TRBD2 (5 bases each). This CDR3 contains 13 residues. V lost 6 bases, J lost 5 bases, and 14 bases lay in between. CDR3 loop: CASSIDWGNEQYF. CDR3 coding DNA: TGTGCCAGCAGCATCGACTGGGGGAACGAGCAGTACTTC.

This clonotype was recorded many times. The chain recombines TRBV5-1 with TRBJ2-6; D ambiguous. CDR1 SGHRS and CDR2 YFSETQ come from the germline V gene. V lost 0 bases and J lost 3, with 4 bases in between. The CDR3 loop spans 14 amino acids. CDR3 bases: TGCGCCAGCAGCTTGGCGGTTGGGGCCAACGTCCTGACTTTC. This sequence encodes CASSLAVGANVLTF. Together with reference TRBV5-1 and TRBJ2-6, the CDR3 gives the full variable domain: KAGVTQTPRYLIKTRGQQVTLSCSPISGHRSVSWYQQTPGQGLQFLFEYFSETQRNKGNFPGRFSGRQFSNSRSEMNVSTLELGDSALYLCASSLAVGANVLTFGAGSRLTVL.

This clonotype occurred many times. J is TRBJ1-4 and V is TRBV9, with 7 bases fitting TRBD1. CDR1 and CDR2 from the germline V gene are SGDLS and YYNGEE. This CDR3 region has 15 residues. V was clipped by 3 bases and J by 4 bases; unmatched bases: 6. Here the CDR3 reads CASSGTGQHNEKLFF. Here the CDR3 DNA reads TGTGCCAGCAGCGGGACGGGACAGCATAATGAAAAACTGTTTTTT.

The rearrangement links TRBV7-6 to TRBJ2-5, with 15 bases lining up with TRBD2. V shed 4 bases and J 5 bases; nucleotides not matched to a gene: 5. The CDR3 sequence is 16 residues long. The germline CDR1 and CDR2 sequences are SGHVS and FNYEAQ. This chain's CDR3 is CASSSRTSGGAETQYF. As DNA, the CDR3 is TGTGCCAGCAGCTCCCGGACTAGCGGGGGGGCGGAGACCCAGTACTTC.

The chain employs TRBV10-3 and TRBJ2-7; 9 positions match TRBD1. This CDR3 spans 14 amino acids. Unmatched junction bases numbered 6, after V lost 4 bases and J lost 5 bases. Per germline, CDR1 ENHRY and CDR2 SYGVKD. CDR3 amino acids: CAISAPGQGHEQYF. CDR3 nucleotide sequence: TGTGCCATCAGTGCCCCGGGACAGGGTCACGAGCAGTACTTC.

This clonotype was observed many times. The chain employs TRBV29-1 and TRBJ2-3; possibly TRBD2 for D (7 bases). The CDR3 consists of 15 residues. Germline V gene data show CDR1 as SQVTM and CDR2 as ANQGSEA. Trimming cost V 1 base and J 3 bases, with 14 bases left between them. The CDR3 is CSVEVAGAGTDTQYF. In nucleotides, the CDR3 is TGCAGCGTTGAAGTGGCGGGGGCAGGGACAGATACGCAGTATTTT.

This clonotype was seen only a few times. The chain is built from TRBV7-2 and TRBJ2-5, with D possibly matching TRBD1 (7 bases). This CDR3 is built from 19 residues. Trimming pared 4 bases from V and 2 bases from J, leaving 26 bases between. Germline V gene data show CDR1 as SGHTA and CDR2 as FQGNSA. The CDR3 nucleotides read TGTGCCAGCAGCTCAGTGGGGGCCGGTGGCAGGGGGGTTCAAGAGACCCAGTACTTC. Translation gives CASSSVGAGGRGVQETQYF.

This clonotype came up many times. The gene calls are TRBV20-1 and TRBJ2-2; 8 bases agree with TRBD1. This CDR3 is built from 16 residues. Germline assignment: CDR1 DFQATT and CDR2 SNEGSKA (reference sequence). V lost 1 base and J lost 2; bases outside the gene matches: 6. The chain's CDR3 is CSARVTGGLNTGELFF. Here the CDR3 DNA reads TGCAGTGCTAGAGTCACAGGGGGTCTAAACACCGGGGAGCTGTTTTTT.

This clonotype was recorded many times. The DNA for the CDR3 is TGTGCCAGCAGCTTGTTCGGAAGCTCTGGAAACACCATATATTTT. Residues: CASSLFGSSGNTIYF. The J gene is TRBJ1-3, the V gene TRBV7-8; D call uncertain. Germline CDR1 SGHVS, CDR2 FQNEAQ. V was cut by 3 bases and J by 0 bases, with 9 bases left in between. The length of the CDR3 is 15 residues.

The CDR3 spells CASSPLSGGKNNEQFF. The CDR3, as DNA: TGTGCCAGCAGCCCTTTGAGCGGGGGAAAGAACAATGAGCAGTTCTTC. The V call is TRBV7-8, the J call TRBJ2-1; TRBD2 matches at 8 bases. The V gene end was trimmed by 5 bases and the J gene end by 5 bases; junction bases not matched to a gene: 11. Germline lookup yields CDR1 SGHVS and CDR2 FQNEAQ. The CDR3 totals 16 residues.

This clonotype occurred a few times. The genes are TRBV27 and TRBJ2-4; D remains unclear. The ends were cut back, 3 bases at V and 0 bases at J, with 9 bases in the middle. Germline CDR1 MNHEY, CDR2 SMNVEV (reference sequence). The CDR3 runs to 15 residues. This chain's CDR3 is CASSLARLAKNIQYF. The CDR3 DNA is TGTGCCAGCAGTTTGGCCAGACTAGCCAAAAACATTCAGTACTTC.

For the CDR3, the DNA is TGCGCCAGCAGTACGGGTGGGAATAGCAATCAGCCCCAGCATTTT. This gives the protein CASSTGGNSNQPQHF. The chain combines TRBV5-1 with TRBJ1-5; D uncertain. In germline, CDR1 is SGHRS, CDR2 YFSETQ. V gave up 5 bases and J gave up 0 bases, with 12 bases separating them. There are 15 residues in the CDR3.

At least ten counts were recorded for this clonotype. V is TRBV6-5 and J is TRBJ1-6; 7 nucleotides align to TRBD1. Trimming removed 2 bases from V and 0 bases from J; junction bases left unmatched: 1. The CDR3 consists of 16 residues. Germline V CDR1 and CDR2: MNHEY, SVGAGI. The DNA for the CDR3 is TGTGCCAGCAGTTACCGGGACAGCTCCTATAATTCACCCCTCCACTTT. Translating it yields CASSYRDSSYNSPLHF.

This rearrangement joins TRBV2 to TRBJ2-7, with D maybe TRBD1 (5 bases). This CDR3 is 14 amino acids long. Germline V lookup: CDR1 SNHLY, CDR2 FYNNEI. V lost 4 bases and J lost 5, with 15 bases in between. The CDR3 DNA reads TGTGCCAGCAGTGTAAAAGGGATAGGGGACGAGCAGTACTTC. Translation gives CASSVKGIGDEQYF.

The chain is built from TRBV24-1 and TRBJ2-5; 8 bases line up with TRBD1. V shed 4 bases, J shed 2 bases, and the junction held 5 bases outside the gene matches. CDR3 length: 15 residues. Germline V gene lookup returns CDR1 KGHDR and CDR2 SFDVKD. CDR3 region: CATSEGTGGQETQYF. CDR3 DNA sequence: TGTGCCACCAGTGAGGGGACAGGAGGACAAGAGACCCAGTACTTC.